This T cell receptor beta chain was sequenced during a study of T cell repertoires in cytomegalovirus infection. Study conclusions and caveats: Summed frequency of shared TCR beta families picked out CMV carriers who also had the relevant HLA. Ex vivo responses were dominated by HLA-C-restricted CMV-specific TCR beta clonotypes.

MiXCR was run by TCRdb on the reads, yielding one entry per CDR3 protein. Of roughly 730,000 distinct CDR3 sequences listed, roughly 30% are singletons. Unmatched junction bases numbered 4, after V lost 2 bases and J lost 4 bases. CDR3 length equals 16 residues. Germline CDR1 reads SEHNR; CDR2 reads FQNEAQ (reference sequence). This clonotype was seen ten or more times. What it recognizes is unknown. Sequencing was performed on cultured PBMCs, taken from culture after CMV antigen stimulation. This sequence joins TRBV7-9 and TRBJ2-1; 11 bases fit TRBD2. This sequence was found in a human donor in good health (CMV status not recorded). Some clones in this sample may be carry-over from other donors' samples. CDR3 amino acids: CASSLMGLAEYNEQFF. The DNA of the CDR3 is TGTGCCAGCAGCTTAATGGGACTAGCGGAGTACAATGAGCAGTTCTTC.